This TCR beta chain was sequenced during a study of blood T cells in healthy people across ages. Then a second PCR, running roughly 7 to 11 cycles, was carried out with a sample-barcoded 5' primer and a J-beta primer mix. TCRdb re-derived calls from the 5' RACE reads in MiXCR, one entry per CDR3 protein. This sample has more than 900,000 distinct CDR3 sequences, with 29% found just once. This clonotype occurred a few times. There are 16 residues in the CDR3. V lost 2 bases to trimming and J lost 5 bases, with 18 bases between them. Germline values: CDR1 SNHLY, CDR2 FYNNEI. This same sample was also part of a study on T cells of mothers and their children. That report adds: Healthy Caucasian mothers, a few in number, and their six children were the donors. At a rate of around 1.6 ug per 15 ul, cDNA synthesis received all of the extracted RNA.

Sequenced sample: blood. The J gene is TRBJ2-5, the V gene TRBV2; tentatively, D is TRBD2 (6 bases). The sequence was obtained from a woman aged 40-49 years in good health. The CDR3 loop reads CASSESGGYAIETQYF. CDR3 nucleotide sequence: TGTGCCAGCAGTGAATCCGGGGGTTATGCGATCGAGACCCAGTACTTC. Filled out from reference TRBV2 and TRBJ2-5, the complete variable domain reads EPEVTQTPSHQVTQMGQEVILRCVPISNHLYFYWYRQILGQKVEFLVSFYNNEISEKSEIFDDQFSVERPDGSNFTLKIRSTKLEDSAMYFCASSESGGYAIETQYFGPGTRLLVL.